The 25 T cell receptor beta chains below come from one sample, sequenced in a study of T cell responses to AZD1222 COVID-19 vaccine. The assay was immunoSEQ multiplex PCR, and TCRdb's table has in-frame clones only and misses some. The table includes approximately 150,000 clones, 93% detected once. The sequencing used peripheral blood, collected on day 0 of AZD1222 vaccination. Every receptor here comes from an adult in good health.

The CDR3 spells CASSLRTVGNSPLHF. The CDR3 nucleotides are TGTGCCAGCAGCTTACGGACAGTGGGGAATTCACCCCTCCACTTT. The genes are TRBV3-1 (or the pseudogene TRBV3-2) and TRBJ1-6; D possibly corresponds to TRBD1 (6 bases). V shed 5 bases and J shed 7 bases, with 15 bases lying between them. CDR1 is LGHDT and CDR2 is YNNKEL in the germline V gene (reference sequence). The CDR3 is 15 residues long.

The chain employs TRBV5-1 and TRBJ1-4; a possible D gene is TRBD1 (6 bases). V shed 3 bases and J shed 3 bases, with 12 bases lying between them. Germline loops: CDR1 SGHRS, CDR2 YFSETQ. The length of the CDR3 is 15 residues. In DNA, the CDR3 is TGCGCCAGCAGCTCTTCAGGGGCGCCTAATGAAAAACTGTTTTTT. Its translation is CASSSSGAPNEKLFF.

The genes are TRBV30 and TRBJ2-1; D call uncertain. Trimming left V 5 bases short and J 4 bases short, with 6 bases between. CDR3 size: 11 residues. The V gene's germline CDR1 is GTSNPN and CDR2 SVGIG (reference sequence). The CDR3 loop is CAWQVYNEQFF. The CDR3 nucleotides read TGTGCCTGGCAAGTTTACAATGAGCAGTTCTTC.

The V gene is TRBV7-2, the J gene TRBJ1-2, with D uncertain. The V end was cut by 2 bases, the J end by 9 bases, with 16 bases between. The germline gives CDR1 SGHTA, CDR2 FQGNSA. The CDR3 is 14 amino acids. The CDR3 here is CASSLSEGLNRYTF. CDR3 sequence (DNA): TGTGCCAGCAGCTTATCCGAAGGCTTGAATCGCTACACCTTC.

This chain joins TRBV6-5 and TRBJ1-2, with D possibly TRBD1 on 6 matching bases. Trimming took off 8 bases at V and 8 bases at J, with 18 bases between the two ends. The CDR3 consists of 13 residues. CDR1 is MNHEY and CDR2 is SVGAGI in the germline V gene. The CDR3 loop is CASPLGGAGGYTF. Here the CDR3 DNA reads TGTGCCAGCCCTTTGGGGGGCGCGGGGGGCTACACCTTC.

The rearrangement links TRBV4-1 to TRBJ1-1, with 7 bases aligning to TRBD1. This CDR3 has 13 amino acids. Germline V lookup: CDR1 MGHRA, CDR2 YSYEKL. V shed 1 base and J 7 bases; nucleotides not matched to a gene: 3. In DNA, the CDR3 is TGCGCCAGCAGCCAAGGAGGGACAGTTGAAGCTTTCTTT. Translation: CASSQGGTVEAFF.

The rearrangement joins TRBV24-1 to TRBJ1-5; D may be TRBD1 (5 bases). V was shortened by 8 bases and J by 1 base, with 14 bases between the two germline ends. This CDR3 is built from 15 residues. Germline assignment: CDR1 KGHDR and CDR2 SFDVKD. The DNA of the CDR3 is TGTGCCACCATGCCCCCGGGACCCAGCAATCAGCCCCAGCATTTT. Protein sequence: CATMPPGPSNQPQHF.

The chain combines TRBV19 with TRBJ2-2; D gene ambiguous. Germline values: CDR1 LNHDA, CDR2 SQIVND (reference sequence). The ends were cut back, 0 bases at V and 3 bases at J, with 5 bases in the middle. The CDR3 covers 14 residues. The CDR3 loop is CASSIEAYTGELFF. The CDR3 DNA reads as TGTGCCAGTAGTATAGAGGCCTACACCGGGGAGCTGTTTTTT. The whole variable domain, remainder taken from reference TRBV19 and TRBJ2-2, is DGGITQSPKYLFRKEGQNVTLSCEQNLNHDAMYWYRQDPGQGLRLIYYSQIVNDFQKGDIAEGYSVSREKKESFPLTVTSAQKNPTAFYLCASSIEAYTGELFFGEGSRLTVL.

This rearrangement joins TRBV30 to TRBJ2-4; TRBD1 is a possible D gene (5 bases). The CDR3 runs to 17 residues. Germline CDR1 reads GTSNPN; CDR2 reads SVGIG (reference sequence). With 0 bases removed from V and 0 bases from J, the gap between germline ends came to 15 bases. The CDR3 coding sequence is TGTGCCTGGAGTGTACATCTGGCGGACATAGCCAAAAACATTCAGTACTTC. As protein: CAWSVHLADIAKNIQYF.

The chain combines TRBV19 with TRBJ1-2; unclear D gene. There are 15 residues in the CDR3. Trimming cost V 5 bases and J 3 bases, with 16 bases left between them. The V gene's germline CDR1 is LNHDA and CDR2 SQIVND (reference sequence). The CDR3 DNA sequence: TGTGCCAGTAGTTCCAGGACGGCCGCTTACTATGGCTACACCTTC. Amino acids: CASSSRTAAYYGYTF.

The rearrangement links TRBV28 to TRBJ1-2, with 9 bases that match TRBD1. The CDR3 is 16 amino acids. Germline V gives CDR1 MDHEN, CDR2 SYDVKM. The trim removed 2 bases at V and 0 bases at J, leaving 4 bases unmatched. As DNA, the CDR3 is TGTGCCAGCAGTTTAGACAGGGGGGGATCTAACTATGGCTACACCTTC. Amino acids: CASSLDRGGSNYGYTF.

The chain combines TRBV12-5 with TRBJ1-6; 8 bases fit TRBD1. Unmatched junction bases numbered 1, after V lost 4 bases and J lost 14 bases. Germline V gene sequence: CDR1 LGHNT, CDR2 FRNRAP. The CDR3 is 11 residues long. CDR3 amino acids: CASGSGQALHF. CDR3 in DNA: TGTGCTAGTGGTTCGGGACAGGCCCTCCACTTT.

The rearrangement joins TRBV7-2 to TRBJ1-2, with 9 bases lining up with TRBD1. CDR1 SGHTA and CDR2 FQGNSA come from the germline V gene. V trimming: 5 bases; J trimming: 8 bases; junction bases outside the gene matches: 6. CDR3 length equals 13 residues. The CDR3 is CASSVQGAPGYTF. The CDR3 bases are TGTGCCAGCAGCGTACAGGGGGCGCCCGGCTACACCTTC. Based on the CDR3 plus reference TRBV7-2 and TRBJ1-2, the full variable domain is GAGVSQSPSNKVTEKGKDVELRCDPISGHTALYWYRQSLGQGLEFLIYFQGNSAPDKSGLPSDRFSAERTGGSVSTLTIQRTQQEDSAVYLCASSVQGAPGYTFGSGTRLTVV.

This sequence joins TRBV6-5 and TRBJ2-7, with D unclear. V lost 8 bases and J lost 3, with 14 bases in between. Germline CDR1 and CDR2: MNHEY and SVGAGI. The CDR3 is 13 residues long. The CDR3 region is CASRRVANYEQYF. CDR3 DNA: TGTGCCAGCCGAAGGGTCGCGAACTACGAGCAGTACTTC.

V gene TRBV9 combines with J gene TRBJ2-1, with 11 bases identical to TRBD2. The J segment lost 4 bases and the V segment lost 1 base, leaving 7 bases of the junction unmatched. The germline CDR1 and CDR2 sequences are SGDLS and YYNGEE. There are 17 residues in the CDR3. The CDR3 here is CASSVQPTSGGYNEQFF. CDR3 nucleotides: TGTGCCAGCAGCGTACAACCTACTAGCGGGGGATACAATGAGCAGTTCTTC.

The J gene is TRBJ1-3, the V gene TRBV5-1, with D hard to call. Germline CDR1 reads SGHRS; CDR2 reads YFSETQ. The CDR3 consists of 14 residues. Trimming shortened V by 1 base and J by 4 bases, and 9 bases separated the two germline ends. The CDR3 protein is CASSLSGSGNTIYF. In DNA, the CDR3 is TGCGCCAGCAGCTTGTCGGGGTCCGGAAACACCATATATTTT. Full variable domain (outside the CDR3, taken from reference TRBV5-1 and TRBJ1-3): KAGVTQTPRYLIKTRGQQVTLSCSPISGHRSVSWYQQTPGQGLQFLFEYFSETQRNKGNFPGRFSGRQFSNSRSEMNVSTLELGDSALYLCASSLSGSGNTIYFGEGSWLTVV.

This sequence joins TRBV28 and TRBJ1-3; TRBD1 might be the D (6 bases). CDR3 size: 14 residues. V was shortened by 5 bases and J by 2 bases, with 10 bases between the two germline ends. The germline gives CDR1 MDHEN, CDR2 SYDVKM. In DNA form, the CDR3 reads TGTGCCAGCAGTCTAGGGGGGGCTGGAAACACCATATATTTT. This translates into CASSLGGAGNTIYF.

The chain links TRBV30 to TRBJ1-3, with D tentatively TRBD1 (5 bases). The ends were cut back, 5 bases at V and 1 base at J, with 18 bases in the middle. This CDR3 has 16 amino acids. CDR1 and CDR2 (germline): GTSNPN, SVGIG (reference sequence). CDR3 sequence (DNA): TGTGCCTGGTCCCGCCTCGGGGGTTTGTCTGGAAACACCATATATTTT. Residues: CAWSRLGGLSGNTIYF.

This clone came up once. The chain is built from TRBV3-1 (or the pseudogene TRBV3-2) and TRBJ1-3; weak D call: TRBD1 (6 bases). CDR3 size: 18 residues. Trimming left V 1 base short and J 2 bases short, with 18 bases between. Germline assignment: CDR1 LGHDT and CDR2 YNNKEL (reference sequence). CDR3 sequence reads: CASSQVAQGSVTGNTIYF. Here the CDR3 DNA reads TGTGCCAGCAGCCAAGTAGCCCAGGGGTCTGTTACTGGAAACACCATATATTTT.

As DNA, the CDR3 is TGTGCCAGCAGCTTACTCGGTGGGGGAGATGCCTACGAGCAGTACTTC. Translation gives CASSLLGGGDAYEQYF. The rearrangement links TRBV7-2 to TRBJ2-7, with D perhaps given as TRBD1 or TRBD2 (5 bases each). The CDR3 covers 16 residues. Per germline, CDR1 SGHTA and CDR2 FQGNSA. Trimming left V 2 bases short and J 2 bases short, with 16 bases between. Full variable domain (outside the CDR3, taken from reference TRBV7-2 and TRBJ2-7): GAGVSQSPSNKVTEKGKDVELRCDPISGHTALYWYRQSLGQGLEFLIYFQGNSAPDKSGLPSDRFSAERTGGSVSTLTIQRTQQEDSAVYLCASSLLGGGDAYEQYFGPGTRLTVT.

This chain links TRBV19 with TRBJ1-4; weak D call: TRBD1 (5 bases). Germline CDR1 and CDR2: LNHDA and SQIVND (reference sequence). This CDR3 is 15 amino acids long. Trimming pared 10 bases from V and 7 bases from J, leaving 22 bases between. CDR3 sequence: CATRPRAQVREKLFF. The CDR3 nucleotides are TGTGCCACCAGGCCCAGGGCCCAAGTACGTGAAAAACTGTTTTTT.

The chain couples TRBV9 to TRBJ2-1; 9 bases fit TRBD2. The germline V gene encodes CDR1 SGDLS and CDR2 YYNGEE. Germline trimming cut 0 bases from V and 7 bases from J; bases unmatched to any gene: 5. This CDR3 has 15 amino acids. CDR3 coding DNA: TGTGCCAGCAGCGTAGAGGGACTAGCTGGGAATGAGCAGTTCTTC. Its protein is CASSVEGLAGNEQFF.

V usage is TRBV19 and J usage is TRBJ1-5, with unresolved D. The germline gives CDR1 LNHDA, CDR2 SQIVND (reference sequence). The CDR3 has 18 residues. Trimming took 6 bases from V and 0 from J, leaving 21 bases between them. In DNA form, the CDR3 reads TGTGCCAGTAGAAAATGGGATTCCCCGGATTATAGCAATCAGCCCCAGCATTTT. Amino acid sequence: CASRKWDSPDYSNQPQHF. The complete variable domain, with remaining parts taken from reference TRBV19 and TRBJ1-5, reads DGGITQSPKYLFRKEGQNVTLSCEQNLNHDAMYWYRQDPGQGLRLIYYSQIVNDFQKGDIAEGYSVSREKKESFPLTVTSAQKNPTAFYLCASRKWDSPDYSNQPQHFGDGTRLSIL.

The rearrangement links TRBV5-4 to TRBJ2-7; TRBD1 matches at 7 bases. From germline, CDR1 is SGHNT and CDR2 YYREEE (reference sequence). V trimming: 3 bases; J trimming: 5 bases; junction bases outside the gene matches: 8. The CDR3 totals 14 residues. CDR3 sequence: CASSSPGTVHEQYF. The CDR3 nucleotides read TGTGCCAGCAGCTCACCAGGGACAGTCCACGAGCAGTACTTC.

This clone appeared a single time. The J gene is TRBJ2-1, the V gene TRBV15; D possibly matches TRBD1 or TRBD2 (5 bases each). V dropped 2 bases and J dropped 5 bases, with 13 bases sitting between them. Germline V gene lookup returns CDR1 LNHNV and CDR2 YYDKDF (reference sequence). The CDR3 has 15 residues. Written as DNA, the CDR3 is TGTGCCACCAGCAGATCTTGGGGGAGTAACAATGAGCAGTTCTTC. Translating it yields CATSRSWGSNNEQFF. Variable domain in full (rest from reference TRBV15 and TRBJ2-1): DAMVIQNPRYQVTQFGKPVTLSCSQTLNHNVMYWYQQKSSQAPKLLFHYYDKDFNNEADTPDNFQSRRPNTSFCFLDIRSPGLGDTAMYLCATSRSWGSNNEQFFGPGTRLTVL.